Each of the 17 T cell receptor beta chains below was sequenced from the same sample in a study of somatic mutations in cytotoxic T cells in rheumatoid arthritis. The data were produced by immunoSEQ multiplex PCR, yet TCRdb's version contains in-frame clones alone and is incomplete. The table has several thousand clones, more than 75% seen once; the top ten hold approximately 5%. The sequenced sample consisted of CD8+ T cells sorted from blood. These receptors were taken from an adult with rheumatoid arthritis.

This clone appeared a single time. The chain couples TRBV10-3 to TRBJ2-2; 9 bases are a match to TRBD2. The ends lost 9 bases at V and 5 bases at J; junction bases unmatched: 7. The CDR3 contains 14 residues. Germline lookup yields CDR1 ENHRY and CDR2 SYGVKD. The CDR3: CAIAGGWKTGELFF. The CDR3 bases are TGTGCCATAGCGGGAGGTTGGAAAACCGGGGAGCTGTTTTTT.

CDR3 in DNA: TGTGCCAGCAGTTGGAGGGCTGGGGCCAACGTCCTGACTTTC. This translates into CASSWRAGANVLTF. V gene TRBV28 combines with J gene TRBJ2-6; D may be TRBD2 (6 bases). Deletions cut 4 bases from V and 2 bases from J, with 6 bases between. The CDR3 runs to 14 residues. Germline V CDR1 and CDR2: MDHEN, SYDVKM.

The chain is built from TRBV7-9 and TRBJ2-2, with 8 bases identical to TRBD1. V shed 6 bases, J shed 8 bases, and the junction held 8 bases outside the gene matches. CDR3 length: 14 amino acids. Germline V lookup: CDR1 SEHNR, CDR2 FQNEAQ (reference sequence). In DNA, the CDR3 is TGTGCCAGCAGTTGGTCAGGGGGCCTGGGGGAGCTGTTTTTT. Translating it yields CASSWSGGLGELFF.

This clone was recorded once. The V gene is TRBV27, the J gene TRBJ1-1; 7 nucleotides align to TRBD1. The V gene end was trimmed by 8 bases and the J gene end by 1 base; junction bases not matched to a gene: 7. This CDR3 comprises 14 residues. From germline, CDR1 is MNHEY and CDR2 SMNVEV (reference sequence). The CDR3 spells CASSPGGANTEAFF. DNA of the CDR3: TGTGCCAGCTCCCCAGGGGGGGCGAACACTGAAGCTTTCTTT.

J is TRBJ2-1 and V is TRBV6-5; D ambiguous. Germline CDR1 is MNHEY and CDR2 is SVGAGI. This CDR3 region has 16 residues. V was clipped by 3 bases and J by 1 base, with 13 bases between them. CDR3 in DNA: TGTGCCAGCAGTTATGATAATTCAGGATCCTACAATGAGCAGTTCTTC. It encodes CASSYDNSGSYNEQFF.

The chain recombines TRBV18 with TRBJ2-7; no clear D. The J call may be wrong; the DNA end is better matched by TRBJ2-5. The germline V gene has CDR1 KGHSH and CDR2 LQKENI. This CDR3 comprises 15 residues. CDR3 DNA sequence: TGTGCCAGCTCACCCTTCGGTAGGACCCAAGAGACCCAGTACTTC. This encodes CASSPFGRTQETQYF.

The chain links TRBV7-9 to TRBJ1-1; tentative D call: TRBD1 (5 bases). Trimming took off 2 bases at V and 10 bases at J, with 20 bases between the two ends. Germline values: CDR1 SEHNR, CDR2 FQNEAQ (reference sequence). CDR3 length: 15 residues. The CDR3 reads CASSLPRGAAFGAFF. The CDR3, as DNA: TGTGCCAGCAGCTTACCACGAGGGGCGGCGTTCGGAGCTTTCTTT.

The sample holds a few counts of this clone. The chain uses TRBV6-6 and TRBJ2-1; D may be TRBD2 (6 bases). Germline CDR1 is MNHNY and CDR2 is SVGAGI (reference sequence). CDR3 size: 12 residues. Trimming pared 6 bases from V and 8 bases from J, leaving 11 bases between. The CDR3 region has the DNA TGTGCCAGCAGCGGGGGAATGGATGAGCAGTTCTTC. This codes for CASSGGMDEQFF.

Here the CDR3 reads CASSLAQTGVYEQYF. CDR3 coding DNA: TGTGCCAGCAGCTTAGCCCAGACAGGGGTCTACGAGCAGTACTTC. The gene calls are TRBV11-2 and TRBJ2-7, with 8 bases matching TRBD1. Germline V gene data show CDR1 as SGHAT and CDR2 as FQNNGV. The CDR3 extends over 15 amino acids. The V segment lost 1 base and the J segment 3 bases; nucleotides outside the gene matches: 5.

J is TRBJ2-1 and V is TRBV28, with TRBD2 as a possible D gene (5 bases). Between the trimmed V and J ends, which lost 6 bases and 0 bases, there was a span of 15 bases. CDR1 is MDHEN, CDR2 SYDVKM, per germline. This CDR3 is 16 amino acids long. In DNA, the CDR3 is TGTGCCAGCAGCTCCCCAGCGGTGAGCTCCTACAATGAGCAGTTCTTC. It codes for CASSSPAVSSYNEQFF.

In its sample, this clone was seen a few times. The CDR3 protein is CASSEGTGRAYEQYF. CDR3 nucleotide sequence: TGTGCCAGCAGTGAGGGGACAGGGAGAGCCTACGAGCAGTACTTC. The rearrangement joins TRBV6-1 to TRBJ2-7; 9 bases align to TRBD1. V was pared by 3 bases and J by 2 bases, with 5 bases of the junction left unmatched. The CDR3 is 15 residues long. CDR1 is MNHNS and CDR2 is SASEGT in the germline V gene.

This clone was picked up a small number of times. V usage is TRBV27 and J usage is TRBJ2-7; D not certain. Germline loops: CDR1 MNHEY, CDR2 SMNVEV (reference sequence). This CDR3 has 13 amino acids. The germline V and J ends were trimmed by 5 bases and 8 bases, with 16 bases remaining between them. In nucleotides, the CDR3 is TGTGCCAGCAGTCCCACGCCGCTGGCTCAGCAGTACTTC. Amino acid sequence: CASSPTPLAQQYF.

J is TRBJ1-1 and V is TRBV10-3; D is perhaps TRBD1 (5 bases). Germline values: CDR1 ENHRY, CDR2 SYGVKD. The CDR3 consists of 13 residues. The ends were cut back, 6 bases at V and 5 bases at J, with 13 bases in the middle. The CDR3 DNA follows: TGTGCCATCAGGGAGGGACTAAGTACTGAAGCTTTCTTT. Translating it yields CAIREGLSTEAFF.

The rearrangement joins TRBV18 to TRBJ1-1; unclear D gene. The CDR3 runs to 13 residues. Germline lookup yields CDR1 KGHSH and CDR2 LQKENI. V gave up 2 bases and J gave up 0 bases, with 4 bases separating them. CDR3 protein: CASSPGVNTEAFF. The CDR3, as DNA: TGTGCCAGCTCACCAGGGGTGAACACTGAAGCTTTCTTT.

This clone appeared once. The rearrangement links TRBV15 to TRBJ2-1, with 9 bases identical to TRBD2. CDR1 LNHNV and CDR2 YYDKDF come from the germline V gene (reference sequence). With 3 bases clipped from V and 8 bases from J, the junction kept 8 bases outside the gene matches. CDR3 length: 15 amino acids. Here the CDR3 DNA reads TGTGCCACCAGCAGTTCAGCGGGGGGTGTCTATGAGCAGTTCTTC. Encoded protein: CATSSSAGGVYEQFF.

The chain uses TRBV19 and TRBJ2-1; 7 bases map to TRBD2. Germline CDR1 and CDR2: LNHDA and SQIVND (reference sequence). The CDR3 consists of 17 residues. Germline trimming cut 0 bases from V and 4 bases from J; bases unmatched to any gene: 9. For the CDR3, the DNA is TGTGCCAGTAGTATAGATCTGTCTAGCGGACCATACAATGAGCAGTTCTTC. It is translated as CASSIDLSSGPYNEQFF.

The rearrangement joins TRBV5-5 to TRBJ2-5, with TRBD1 matching over 11 bases. CDR3 size: 16 residues. Looked up from germline, CDR1 is SGHKS and CDR2 is YYEKEE (reference sequence). Trimming took 5 bases from V and 4 from J; bases not matched to a gene: 10. Written as DNA, the CDR3 is TGTGCCAGCAGGTCCCTAAAGGGACAGGGGGGAGAGACCCAGTACTTC. Its protein product is CASRSLKGQGGETQYF.